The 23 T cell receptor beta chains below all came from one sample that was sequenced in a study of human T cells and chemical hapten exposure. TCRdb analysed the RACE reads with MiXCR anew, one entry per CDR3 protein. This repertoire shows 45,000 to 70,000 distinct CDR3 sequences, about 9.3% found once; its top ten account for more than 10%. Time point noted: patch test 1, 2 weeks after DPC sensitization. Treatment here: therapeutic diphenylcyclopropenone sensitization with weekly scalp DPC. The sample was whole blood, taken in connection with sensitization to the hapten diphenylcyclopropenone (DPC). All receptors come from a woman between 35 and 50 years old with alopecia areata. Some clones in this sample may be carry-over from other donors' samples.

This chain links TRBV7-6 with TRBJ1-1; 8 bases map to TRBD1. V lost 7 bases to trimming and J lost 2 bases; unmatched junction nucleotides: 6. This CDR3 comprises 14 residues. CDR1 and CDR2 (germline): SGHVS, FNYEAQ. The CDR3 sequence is CASTRQGLNTEAFF. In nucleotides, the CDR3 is TGTGCCAGCACAAGACAGGGGCTAAACACTGAAGCTTTCTTT. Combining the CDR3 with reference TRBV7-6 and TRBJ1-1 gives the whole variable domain GAGVSQSPRYKVTKRGQDVALRCDPISGHVSLYWYRQALGQGPEFLTYFNYEAQQDKSGLPNDRFSAERPEGSISTLTIQRTEQRDSAMYRCASTRQGLNTEAFFGQGTRLTVV.

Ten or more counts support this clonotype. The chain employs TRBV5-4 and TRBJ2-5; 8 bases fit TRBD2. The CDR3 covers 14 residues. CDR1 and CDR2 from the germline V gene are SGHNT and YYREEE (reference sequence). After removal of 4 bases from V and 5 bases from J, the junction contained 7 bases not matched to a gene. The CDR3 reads CASSHPGGLETQYF. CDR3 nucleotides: TGTGCCAGCAGCCACCCGGGGGGGCTGGAGACCCAGTACTTC. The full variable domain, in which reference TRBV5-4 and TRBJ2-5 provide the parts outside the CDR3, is ETGVTQSPTHLIKTRGQQVTLRCSSQSGHNTVSWYQQALGQGPQFIFQYYREEENGRGNFPPRFSGLQFPNYSSELNVNALELDDSALYLCASSHPGGLETQYFGPGTRLLVL.

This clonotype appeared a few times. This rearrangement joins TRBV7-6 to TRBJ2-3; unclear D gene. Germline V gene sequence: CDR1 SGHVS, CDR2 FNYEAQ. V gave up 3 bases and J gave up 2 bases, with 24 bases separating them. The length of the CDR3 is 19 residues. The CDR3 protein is CASSLSAWASGSITDTQYF. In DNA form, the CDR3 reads TGTGCCAGCAGCTTGTCGGCTTGGGCATCTGGATCAATCACAGATACGCAGTATTTT. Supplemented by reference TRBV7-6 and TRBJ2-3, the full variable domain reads GAGVSQSPRYKVTKRGQDVALRCDPISGHVSLYWYRQALGQGPEFLTYFNYEAQQDKSGLPNDRFSAERPEGSISTLTIQRTEQRDSAMYRCASSLSAWASGSITDTQYFGPGTRLTVL.

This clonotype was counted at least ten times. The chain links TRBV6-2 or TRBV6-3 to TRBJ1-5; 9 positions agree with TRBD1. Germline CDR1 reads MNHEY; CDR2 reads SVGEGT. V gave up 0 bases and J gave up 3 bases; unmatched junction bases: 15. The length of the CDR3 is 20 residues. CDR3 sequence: CASSYSKFDPTGGSNQPQHF. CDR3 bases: TGTGCCAGCAGTTACTCGAAATTCGACCCCACAGGGGGCTCCAATCAGCCCCAGCATTTT.

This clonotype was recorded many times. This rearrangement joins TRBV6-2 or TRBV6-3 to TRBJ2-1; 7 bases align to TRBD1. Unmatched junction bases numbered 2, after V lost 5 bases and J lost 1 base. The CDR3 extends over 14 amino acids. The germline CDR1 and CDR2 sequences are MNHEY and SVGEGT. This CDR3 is CASSGGQSYNEQFF. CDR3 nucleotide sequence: TGTGCCAGCAGTGGGGGACAGTCCTACAATGAGCAGTTCTTC.

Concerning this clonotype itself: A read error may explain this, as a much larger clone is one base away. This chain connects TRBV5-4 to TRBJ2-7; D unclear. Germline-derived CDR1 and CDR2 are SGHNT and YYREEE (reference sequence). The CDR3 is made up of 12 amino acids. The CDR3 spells CASSFSNYVQYF. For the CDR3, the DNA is TGTGCCAGCAGCTTCAGTAACTACGTGCAGTACTTC.

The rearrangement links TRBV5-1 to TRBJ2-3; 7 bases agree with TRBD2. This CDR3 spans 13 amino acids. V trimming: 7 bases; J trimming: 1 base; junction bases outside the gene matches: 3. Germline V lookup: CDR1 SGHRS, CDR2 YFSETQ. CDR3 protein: CASRGGGTDTQYF. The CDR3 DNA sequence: TGCGCCAGCCGGGGAGGGGGCACAGATACGCAGTATTTT.

In DNA, the CDR3 is TGTGCCAGCAGTGATACGGTCAATCAGCCCCAGCATTTT. Protein: CASSDTVNQPQHF. This chain uses TRBV6-1 with TRBJ1-5, with D hard to call. This CDR3 contains 13 residues. CDR1 and CDR2 (germline): MNHNS, SASEGT. Trimming took 3 bases from V and 3 from J, leaving 6 bases between them.

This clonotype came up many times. Here the CDR3 reads CASSLGPSNTGELFF. CDR3 nucleotides: TGTGCCAGCAGCTTAGGGCCCTCGAACACCGGGGAGCTGTTTTTT. The chain carries TRBV7-3 and TRBJ2-2; D remains ambiguous. V gave up 2 bases and J gave up 0 bases, with 7 bases separating them. The CDR3 runs 15 residues. Per germline, CDR1 SGHTA and CDR2 FQGTGA. Using reference TRBV7-3 and TRBJ2-2 for the parts outside the CDR3, the full variable domain is GAGVSQTPSNKVTEKGKYVELRCDPISGHTALYWYRQSLGQGPEFLIYFQGTGAADDSGLPNDRFFAVRPEGSVSTLKIQRTERGDSAVYLCASSLGPSNTGELFFGEGSRLTVL.

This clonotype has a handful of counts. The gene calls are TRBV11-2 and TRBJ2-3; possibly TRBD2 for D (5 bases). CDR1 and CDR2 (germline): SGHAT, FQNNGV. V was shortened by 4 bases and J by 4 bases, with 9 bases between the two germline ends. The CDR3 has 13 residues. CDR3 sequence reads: CASSWTLADTQYF. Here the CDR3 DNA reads TGTGCCAGCAGCTGGACTCTCGCAGATACGCAGTATTTT.

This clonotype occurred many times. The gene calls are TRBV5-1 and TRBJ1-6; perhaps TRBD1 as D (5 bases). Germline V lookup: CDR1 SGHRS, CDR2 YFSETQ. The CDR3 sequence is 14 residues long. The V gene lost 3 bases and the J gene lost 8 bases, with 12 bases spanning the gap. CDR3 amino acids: CASSYGTEHSPLHF. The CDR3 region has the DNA TGCGCCAGCAGCTACGGGACTGAGCATTCACCCCTCCACTTT.

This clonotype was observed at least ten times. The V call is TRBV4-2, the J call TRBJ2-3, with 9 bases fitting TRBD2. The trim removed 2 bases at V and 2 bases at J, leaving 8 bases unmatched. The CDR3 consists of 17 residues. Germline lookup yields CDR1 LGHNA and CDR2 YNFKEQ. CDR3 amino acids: CASSQLGAGGFTDTQYF. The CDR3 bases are TGTGCCAGCAGCCAACTGGGAGCGGGGGGATTCACAGATACGCAGTATTTT.

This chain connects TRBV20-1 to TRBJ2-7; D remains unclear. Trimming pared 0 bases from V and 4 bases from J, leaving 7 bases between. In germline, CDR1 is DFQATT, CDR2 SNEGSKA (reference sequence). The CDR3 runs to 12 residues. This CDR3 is CSARDEEYEQYF. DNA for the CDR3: TGCAGTGCTAGAGATGAAGAGTACGAGCAGTACTTC.

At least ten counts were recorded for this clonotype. CDR3 sequence: CASRPGGRNSPLHF. The CDR3 bases are TGTGCCAGCAGGCCAGGGGGAAGGAATTCACCCCTCCACTTT. This chain links TRBV7-8 with TRBJ1-6; 7 nucleotides agree with TRBD1. The trim removed 6 bases at V and 7 bases at J, leaving 6 bases unmatched. This CDR3 region has 14 residues. CDR1 is SGHVS, CDR2 FQNEAQ, per germline.

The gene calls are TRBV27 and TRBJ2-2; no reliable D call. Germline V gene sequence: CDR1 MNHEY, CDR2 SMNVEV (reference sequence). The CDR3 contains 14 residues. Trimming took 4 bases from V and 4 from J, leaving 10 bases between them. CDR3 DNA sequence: TGTGCCAGCAGTTCGGACGGAACCACCGGGGAGCTGTTTTTT. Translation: CASSSDGTTGELFF.

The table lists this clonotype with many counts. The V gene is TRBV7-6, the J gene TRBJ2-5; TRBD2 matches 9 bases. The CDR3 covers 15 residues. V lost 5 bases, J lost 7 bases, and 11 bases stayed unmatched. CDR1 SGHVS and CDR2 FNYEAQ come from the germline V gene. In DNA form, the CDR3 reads TGTGCCAGCAGCCCCACGGGGGCGCGGGAGGGGACCCAGTACTTC. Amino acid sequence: CASSPTGAREGTQYF.

CDR3 loop: CASTEHPGEQYF. As DNA, the CDR3 is TGTGCCAGCACCGAACATCCGGGCGAGCAGTACTTC. The J gene is TRBJ2-7, the V gene TRBV6-6; the D is unclear. Trimming took 7 bases from V and 6 from J, leaving 13 bases between them. CDR1 is MNHNY, CDR2 SVGAGI, per germline (reference sequence). CDR3 size: 12 residues.

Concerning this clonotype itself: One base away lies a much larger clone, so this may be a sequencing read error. DNA of the CDR3: TGCAGTGTTACGCGAGCAGCTTCATATGGCTACACCTTC. Protein: CSVTRAASYGYTF. This chain connects TRBV20-1 to TRBJ1-2; D remains ambiguous. This CDR3 comprises 13 residues. Deletions cut 7 bases from V and 5 bases from J, with 17 bases between. CDR1 is DFQATT, CDR2 SNEGSKA, per germline (reference sequence).

CDR3 region: CASRGTGGQETQYF. The CDR3 region has the DNA TGTGCCAGCAGGGGGACAGGGGGGCAGGAGACCCAGTACTTC. The rearrangement links TRBV2 to TRBJ2-5; 11 positions agree with TRBD1. The CDR3 consists of 14 residues. Germline CDR1 is SNHLY and CDR2 is FYNNEI. V was clipped by 6 bases and J by 5 bases; unmatched bases: 5.

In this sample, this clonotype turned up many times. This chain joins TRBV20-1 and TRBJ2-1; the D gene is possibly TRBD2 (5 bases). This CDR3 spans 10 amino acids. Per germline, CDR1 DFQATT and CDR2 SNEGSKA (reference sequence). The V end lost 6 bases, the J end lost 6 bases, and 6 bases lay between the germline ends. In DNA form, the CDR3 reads TGCAGTGCGAGGGCCAATGAGCAGTTCTTC. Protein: CSARANEQFF.

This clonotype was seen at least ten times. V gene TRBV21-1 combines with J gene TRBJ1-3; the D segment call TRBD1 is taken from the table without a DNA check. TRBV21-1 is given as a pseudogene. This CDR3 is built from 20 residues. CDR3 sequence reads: CASSSFRGASYSPSGNTIYF. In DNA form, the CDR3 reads TGTGCCAGCAGCTCCTTTAGGGGGGCATCCTACTCCCCCTCTGGAAACACCATATATTTT.

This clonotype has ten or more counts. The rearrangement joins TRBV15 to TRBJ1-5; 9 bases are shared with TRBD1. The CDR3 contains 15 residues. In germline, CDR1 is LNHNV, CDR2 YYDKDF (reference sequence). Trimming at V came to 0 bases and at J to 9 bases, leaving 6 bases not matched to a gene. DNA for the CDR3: TGTGCCACCAGCAGAGAAACAGGGGGCAGCTCGCCCCAGCATTTT. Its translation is CATSRETGGSSPQHF.

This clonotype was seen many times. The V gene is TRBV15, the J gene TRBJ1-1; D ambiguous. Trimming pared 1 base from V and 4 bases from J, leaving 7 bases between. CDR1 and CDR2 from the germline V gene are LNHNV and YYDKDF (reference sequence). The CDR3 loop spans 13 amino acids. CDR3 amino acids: CATSRAWGTEAFF. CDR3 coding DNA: TGTGCCACCAGCAGAGCATGGGGCACTGAAGCTTTCTTT.